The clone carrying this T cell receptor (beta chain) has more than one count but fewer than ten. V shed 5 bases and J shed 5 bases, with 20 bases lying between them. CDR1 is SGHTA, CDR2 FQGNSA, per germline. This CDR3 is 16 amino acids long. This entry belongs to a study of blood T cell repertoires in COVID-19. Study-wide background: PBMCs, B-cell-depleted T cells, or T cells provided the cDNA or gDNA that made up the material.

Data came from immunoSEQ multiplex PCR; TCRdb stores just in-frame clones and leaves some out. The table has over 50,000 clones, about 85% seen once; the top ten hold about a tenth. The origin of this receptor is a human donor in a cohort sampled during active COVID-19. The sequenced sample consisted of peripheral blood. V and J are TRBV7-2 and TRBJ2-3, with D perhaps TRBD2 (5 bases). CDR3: CASSPHHGSGRDTQYF. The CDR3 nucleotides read TGTGCCAGCAGCCCCCATCACGGCTCGGGAAGAGATACGCAGTATTTT.